This passage covers 5 T cell receptor beta chains from one sample sequenced in a study of Graves' ophthalmopathy and Graves' hyperthyroidism. Beta-chain TCR CDR3 regions were amplified from RNA transcripts. HTBI-primed RT-PCR formed the first round, and a multiplex PCR formed the second. TCRdb reprocessed the multiplex PCR reads via MiXCR and lists one record per CDR3 protein. The repertoire holds about 210,000 distinct CDR3 sequences, with roughly 27% as singletons. The sample was peripheral blood. The receptors shown here come from a man aged 45-65 years with Graves' ophthalmopathy.

J is TRBJ1-1 and V is TRBV10-3, with unresolved D. The CDR3 is 10 residues long. Trimming shortened V by 10 bases and J by 6 bases, and 9 bases separated the two germline ends. Germline V gives CDR1 ENHRY, CDR2 SYGVKD. Here the CDR3 DNA reads TGTGCCACCCGGGAGGCTGAAGCTTTCTTT. Its translation is CATREAEAFF.

This clonotype was seen only once. J is TRBJ1-3 and V is TRBV6-1, with D unresolved. V lost 6 bases and J 0 bases, leaving 9 bases between the germline ends. This CDR3 has 14 amino acids. CDR1 MNHNS and CDR2 SASEGT come from the germline V gene. CDR3: CASRAPISGNTIYF. DNA of the CDR3: TGTGCCAGCAGGGCCCCTATCTCTGGAAACACCATATATTTT.

This chain uses TRBV12-3 or TRBV12-4 with TRBJ2-7, with TRBD2 identical over 10 bases. The CDR3 is made up of 16 amino acids. J gave up 3 bases and V 6 bases, and 11 bases lay outside the gene matches. Here the CDR3 DNA reads TGTGCCAGCAGGCTTGGGCCTCGGACTAGCGGCTACGAGCAGTACTTC. Residues: CASRLGPRTSGYEQYF.

This clonotype was detected only once. V is TRBV6-1 and J is TRBJ2-6, with TRBD1 identical over 11 bases. J lost 2 bases, V lost 4 bases, and 1 base had no gene match. The CDR3 is made up of 16 amino acids. Germline V gene lookup returns CDR1 MNHNS and CDR2 SASEGT. CDR3 protein: CASSGGQGAGANVLTF. The CDR3 DNA reads TGTGCCAGCAGTGGGGGACAGGGGGCTGGGGCCAACGTCCTGACTTTC.

In its sample, this clonotype was seen many times. The chain is built from TRBV20-1 and TRBJ2-7; the D is unclear. This CDR3 is built from 11 residues. The V end was cut by 3 bases, the J end by 5 bases, with 8 bases between. The V gene's germline CDR1 is DFQATT and CDR2 SNEGSKA (reference sequence). The DNA of the CDR3 is TGCAGTGCTAGTGCTCGCGACGAGCAGTACTTC. It yields the protein CSASARDEQYF.